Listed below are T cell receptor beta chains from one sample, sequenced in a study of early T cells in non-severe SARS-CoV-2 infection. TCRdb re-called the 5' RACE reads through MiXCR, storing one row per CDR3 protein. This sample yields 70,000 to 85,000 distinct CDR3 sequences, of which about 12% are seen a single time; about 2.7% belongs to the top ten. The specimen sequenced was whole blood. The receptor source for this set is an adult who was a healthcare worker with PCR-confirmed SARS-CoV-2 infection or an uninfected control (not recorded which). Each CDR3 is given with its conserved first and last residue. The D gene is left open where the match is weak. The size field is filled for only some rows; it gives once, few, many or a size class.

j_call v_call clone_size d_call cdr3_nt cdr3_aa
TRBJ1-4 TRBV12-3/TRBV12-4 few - TGTGCCAGCAGACCAGGGGCGGGAGAAAAACTGTTTTTT CASRPGAGEKLFF
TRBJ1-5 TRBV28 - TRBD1 TGTGCCAGCAGAATGGGGGACAGGGGCAATCAGCCCCAGCATTTT CASRMGDRGNQPQHF
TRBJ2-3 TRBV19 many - TGTGCCAGTAGGTCGGGACGTCGGACAGATACGCAGTATTTT CASRSGRRTDTQYF
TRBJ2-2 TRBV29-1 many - TGCAGCGTAGGGCAAAGGTCCGGGGAGCTGTTTTTT CSVGQRSGELFF
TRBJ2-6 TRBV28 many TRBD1 TGTGCCAGCAGTTCTTGGACAGGGGCAGGCTCTGGGGCCAACGTCCTGACTTTC CASSSWTGAGSGANVLTF
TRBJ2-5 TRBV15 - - TGTGCCACCAGCGGAATCAATCAAGAGACCCAGTACTTC CATSGINQETQYF
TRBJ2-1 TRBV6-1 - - TGTGCCAGCAGTCTTGACTGGTACAATGAGCAGTTCTTC CASSLDWYNEQFF
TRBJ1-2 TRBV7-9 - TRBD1 TGTGCCAGCAGCTTCCCCCCGGGACAGGGGGCTACCTATGGCTACACCTTC CASSFPPGQGATYGYTF
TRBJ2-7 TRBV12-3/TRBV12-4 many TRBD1 TGTGCCAGCAGCCGCCGGACAGGGGAGCACGAGCAGTACTTC CASSRRTGEHEQYF
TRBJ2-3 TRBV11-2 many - TGTGCCAGCAGCTTAGCGGTGACTACTCAAGCCCATACGCAGTATTTT CASSLAVTTQAHTQYF
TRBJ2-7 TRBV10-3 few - TGTGCCATCAGTGAGCGGGGCCTTCTTCACTACGAGCAGTACTTC CAISERGLLHYEQYF
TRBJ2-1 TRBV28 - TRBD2 TGTGCCAGCAGTTTCCGACTAGCGTCCTCCTACAATGAGCAGTTCTTC CASSFRLASSYNEQFF
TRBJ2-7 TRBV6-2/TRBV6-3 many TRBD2 TGTGCCAGCAGGGGAGCGGGAGCTATCTACGAGCAGTACTTC CASRGAGAIYEQYF
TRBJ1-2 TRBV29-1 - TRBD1 TGCAGCGTTGATCGGGGTCAGGGGGCTAACTATGGCTACACCTTC CSVDRGQGANYGYTF
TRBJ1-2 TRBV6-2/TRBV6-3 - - TGTGCCAGCAGTTTCATACAGGGTGGCTATGGCTACACCTTC CASSFIQGGYGYTF
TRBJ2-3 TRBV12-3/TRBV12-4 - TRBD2 TGTGCCAGCAGTTCGCCGGAGGGTAGCGGGAGTCGTGGAGATACGCAGTATTTT CASSSPEGSGSRGDTQYF
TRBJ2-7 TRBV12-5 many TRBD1 TGTGCTAGTGGCCCAACGGGACAGTACGAGCAGTACTTC CASGPTGQYEQYF
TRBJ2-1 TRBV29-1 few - TGCAGCGTTGGGGGCGGGGACAGCAGAGAGCAGTTCTTC CSVGGGDSREQFF
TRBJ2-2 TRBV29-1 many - TGCAGCGTTGTAAGTGACAGGAACACCGGGGAGCTGTTTTTT CSVVSDRNTGELFF
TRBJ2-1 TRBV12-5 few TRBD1 TGTGCTAGTGGTTTGGCCGAGAGGACAGGGGAGGTCTGGTACAATGAGCAGTTCTTC CASGLAERTGEVWYNEQFF
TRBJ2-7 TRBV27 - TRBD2 TGTGCCAGCAGTTTTCAGGCTAGCGGGCGCTCCTACGAGCAGTACTTC CASSFQASGRSYEQYF
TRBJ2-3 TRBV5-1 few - TGCGCCAGCAGCCCCCGGCAGGGGTGGGCCACAGATACGCAGTATTTT CASSPRQGWATDTQYF
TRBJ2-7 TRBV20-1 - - TGCAGTGCTAGAGATACAGGCGGGATCGGCTCCTACGAGCAGTACTTC CSARDTGGIGSYEQYF
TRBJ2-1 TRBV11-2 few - TGTGCCAGCAGCTTATACTACAATGAGCAGTTCTTC CASSLYYNEQFF
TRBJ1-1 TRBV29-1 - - TGCAGCGTTGAACGCGCGGGGACTGAAGCTTTCTTT CSVERAGTEAFF
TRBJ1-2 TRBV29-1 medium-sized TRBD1 TGCAGCGTCCCCGGCGGGGACAGCCAAGACTATGGCTACACCTTC CSVPGGDSQDYGYTF
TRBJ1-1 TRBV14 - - TGTGCTAGCAGCCAAGTCGAGCTAAACACTGAAGCTTTCTTT CASSQVELNTEAFF
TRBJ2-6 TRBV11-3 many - TGTGCCAGCAGCCCCCGTAGAGGGGCCAACGTCCTGACTTTC CASSPRRGANVLTF
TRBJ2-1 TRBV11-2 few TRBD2 TGTGCCAGCAGCCCCCGAGGACTAGCGGCTAATTCCTACAATGAGCAGTTCTTC CASSPRGLAANSYNEQFF
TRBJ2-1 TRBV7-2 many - TGTGCCAGCAGCGTACCGGGACCTGGGCAGTTCTTC CASSVPGPGQFF
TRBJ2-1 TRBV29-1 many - TGCAGCGTTGTGACGGGATGGTCCTACAATGAGCAGTTCTTC CSVVTGWSYNEQFF
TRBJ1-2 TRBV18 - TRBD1 TGTGCCAGCTCACCGTCCGGACAGGCGACCCTCTATGGCTACACCTTC CASSPSGQATLYGYTF
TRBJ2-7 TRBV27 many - TGTGCCAGCAGTTTAGAGGGTCGCTACGAGCAGTACTTC CASSLEGRYEQYF
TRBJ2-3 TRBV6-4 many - TGTGCCAGCAGCCCATGGGGGGCCGCAGATACGCAGTATTTT CASSPWGAADTQYF
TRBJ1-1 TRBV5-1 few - TGCGCCAGCAGCTTGGGTTTCGGACTGAACACTGAAGCTTTCTTT CASSLGFGLNTEAFF
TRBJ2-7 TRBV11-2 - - TGTGCCAGCCGCCGGCTGGGCGGGACCACCTACGAGCAGTACTTC CASRRLGGTTYEQYF
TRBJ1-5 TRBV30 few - TGTGCCTGGAGTACCAACGGGCCCCAGCATTTT CAWSTNGPQHF
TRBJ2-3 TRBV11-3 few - TGTGCCAGCAGCTTAGGATTTGATACGCAGTATTTT CASSLGFDTQYF
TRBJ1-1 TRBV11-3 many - TGTGCCAGCAGCCCGTCAATGAACACTGAAGCTTTCTTT CASSPSMNTEAFF
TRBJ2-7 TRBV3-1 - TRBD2 TGTGCCAGCAGCCCCGGGACTAGCGGGAGGGTTTACGAGCAGTACTTC CASSPGTSGRVYEQYF
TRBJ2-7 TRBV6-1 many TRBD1 TGTGCCAGCAGTGTCCGGGACAGGGGAGACTACGAGCAGTACTTC CASSVRDRGDYEQYF
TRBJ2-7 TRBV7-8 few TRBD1 TGTGCCAGCAGCTTAGTGGGACAGGCCTACGAGCAGTACTTC CASSLVGQAYEQYF